This T cell receptor beta chain is from a study of T-cell reconstitution after alpha-beta-depleted transplantation in children (dated by TCRdb to 2016 to 2018). Study-wide context: Using TCR repertoire profiling, the study followed T-cell immune reconstitution in a quantitative way in children after TCRalphabeta/CD19-depleted allogeneic hematopoietic cell transplantation.

Library preparation employed PCR. Sequencing took place on an Illumina HiSeq 2500. TCR libraries were prepared with molecular barcoding, using unique molecular identifiers to normalize TCRbeta repertoire quantification. TCRdb passed the public sequencing reads through fastp at Q25 and MiXCR, retaining productive beta sequences. CDR3 protein duplicates are merged, each entry listing the most common genes and DNA. This sample holds about 610,000 distinct CDR3 sequences; about 10% were observed only once. The ten largest clonotypes hold roughly 4% of the sample. Including the terminal cysteine and phenylalanine, the CDR3 comprises 15 residues. The sequence is cut down to CDR3 DNA, 45 bases in frame from base 1. The germline V gene specifies SGHTA as CDR1 and FQGNSA as CDR2. V loses 2 bases, J loses 2 bases, and the germline ends lie 13 bases apart. This clonotype appeared many times. Which antigen it targets is not known. No quality values exist for individual bases; no much larger clone is one base distant.

The material sequenced was PBMCs from the stem cell graft donor, taken from the stem cell graft. Here the chain combines TRBV7-2 and TRBJ2-7; the D gene may be TRBD1 or TRBD2, since each aligns over 6 bases. The sequence was collected from a human donor who donated a stem cell graft to a child with acute myeloid leukemia. The sequenced DNA: TGTGCCAGCAGCTTAAGCGACAGGACTACCTACGAGCAGTACTTC. This gives the protein CASSLSDRTTYEQYF.